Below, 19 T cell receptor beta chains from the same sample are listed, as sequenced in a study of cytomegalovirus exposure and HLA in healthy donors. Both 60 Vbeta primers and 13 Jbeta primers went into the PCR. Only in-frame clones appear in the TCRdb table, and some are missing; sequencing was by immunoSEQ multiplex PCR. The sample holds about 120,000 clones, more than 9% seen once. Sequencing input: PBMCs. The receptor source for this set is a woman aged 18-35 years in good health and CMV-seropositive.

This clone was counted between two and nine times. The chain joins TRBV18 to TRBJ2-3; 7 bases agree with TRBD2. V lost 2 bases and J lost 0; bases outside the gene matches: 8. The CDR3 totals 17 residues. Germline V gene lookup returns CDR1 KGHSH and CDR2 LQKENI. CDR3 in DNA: TGTGCCAGCTCACCAAGTTTTGGGGACTATAGCACAGATACGCAGTATTTT. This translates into CASSPSFGDYSTDTQYF.

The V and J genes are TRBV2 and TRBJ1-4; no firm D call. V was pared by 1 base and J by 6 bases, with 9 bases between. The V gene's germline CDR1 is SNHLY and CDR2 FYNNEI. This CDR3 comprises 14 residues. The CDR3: CASSEGARDEKLFF. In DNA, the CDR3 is TGTGCCAGCAGTGAAGGGGCGAGAGATGAAAAACTGTTTTTT.

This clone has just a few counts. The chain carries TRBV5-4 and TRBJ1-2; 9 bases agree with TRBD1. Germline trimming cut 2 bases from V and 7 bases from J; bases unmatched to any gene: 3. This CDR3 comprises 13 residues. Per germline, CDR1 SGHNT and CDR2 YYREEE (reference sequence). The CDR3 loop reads CASSLQGAFGYTF. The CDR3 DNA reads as TGTGCCAGCAGCTTACAGGGGGCCTTTGGCTACACCTTC.

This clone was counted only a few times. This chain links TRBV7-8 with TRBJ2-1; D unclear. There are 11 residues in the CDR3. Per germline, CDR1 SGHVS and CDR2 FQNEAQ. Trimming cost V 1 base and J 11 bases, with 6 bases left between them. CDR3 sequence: CASSLELKQFF. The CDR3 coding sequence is TGTGCCAGCAGCTTAGAGCTTAAGCAGTTCTTC. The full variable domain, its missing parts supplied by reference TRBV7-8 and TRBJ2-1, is GAGVSQSPRYKVAKRGQDVALRCDPISGHVSLFWYQQALGQGPEFLTYFQNEAQLDKSGLPSDRFFAERPEGSVSTLKIQRTQQEDSAVYLCASSLELKQFFGPGTRLTVL.

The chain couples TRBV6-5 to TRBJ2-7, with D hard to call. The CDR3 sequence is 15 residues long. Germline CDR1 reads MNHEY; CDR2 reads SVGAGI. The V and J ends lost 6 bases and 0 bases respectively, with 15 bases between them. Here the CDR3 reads CASSPHLGYSYEQYF. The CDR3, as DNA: TGTGCCAGCAGCCCCCACCTAGGCTACTCCTACGAGCAGTACTTC.

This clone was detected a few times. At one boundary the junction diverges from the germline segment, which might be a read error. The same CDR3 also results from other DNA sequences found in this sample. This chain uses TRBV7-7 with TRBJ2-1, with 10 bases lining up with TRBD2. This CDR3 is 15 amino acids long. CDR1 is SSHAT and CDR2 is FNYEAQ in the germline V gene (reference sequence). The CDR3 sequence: CASSLGLAGVGEQFF. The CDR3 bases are TGTGCTAGCAGCTTGGGTCTAGCGGGAGTGGGTGAGCAGTTCTTC. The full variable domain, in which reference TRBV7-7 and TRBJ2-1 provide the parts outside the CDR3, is GAGVSQSPRYKVTKRGQDVTLRCDPISSHATLYWYQQALGQGPEFLTYFNYEAQPDKSGLPSDRFSAERPEGSISTLTIQRTEQRDSAMYRCASSLGLAGVGEQFFGPGTRLTVL.

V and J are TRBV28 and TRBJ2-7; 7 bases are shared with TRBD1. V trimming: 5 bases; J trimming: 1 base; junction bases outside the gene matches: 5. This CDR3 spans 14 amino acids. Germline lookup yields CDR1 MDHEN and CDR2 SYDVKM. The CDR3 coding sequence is TGTGCCAGCAGTCCTGACAGGGAGTCCTACGAGCAGTACTTC. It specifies CASSPDRESYEQYF.

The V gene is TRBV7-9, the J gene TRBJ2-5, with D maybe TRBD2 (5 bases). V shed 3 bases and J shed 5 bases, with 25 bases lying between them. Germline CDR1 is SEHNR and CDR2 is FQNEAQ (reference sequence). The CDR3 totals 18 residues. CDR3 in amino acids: CASSFYFGRRLREETQYF. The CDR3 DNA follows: TGTGCCAGCAGCTTTTATTTTGGAAGGAGGCTTCGCGAGGAGACCCAGTACTTC.

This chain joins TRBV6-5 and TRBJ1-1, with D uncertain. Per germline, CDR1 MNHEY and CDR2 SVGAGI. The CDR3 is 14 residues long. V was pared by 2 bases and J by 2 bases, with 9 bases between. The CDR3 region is CASSYGQANTEAFF. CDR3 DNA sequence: TGTGCCAGCAGTTACGGGCAGGCCAACACTGAAGCTTTCTTT.

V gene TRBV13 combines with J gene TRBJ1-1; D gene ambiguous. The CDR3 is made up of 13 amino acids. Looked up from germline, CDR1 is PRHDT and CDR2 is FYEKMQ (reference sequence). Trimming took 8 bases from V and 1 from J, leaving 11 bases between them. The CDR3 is CASLEASNTEAFF. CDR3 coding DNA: TGTGCCAGCTTAGAAGCCTCGAACACTGAAGCTTTCTTT. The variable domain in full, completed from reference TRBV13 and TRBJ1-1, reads AAGVIQSPRHLIKEKRETATLKCYPIPRHDTVYWYQQGPGQDPQFLISFYEKMQSDKGSIPDRFSAQQFSDYHSELNMSSLELGDSALYFCASLEASNTEAFFGQGTRLTVV.

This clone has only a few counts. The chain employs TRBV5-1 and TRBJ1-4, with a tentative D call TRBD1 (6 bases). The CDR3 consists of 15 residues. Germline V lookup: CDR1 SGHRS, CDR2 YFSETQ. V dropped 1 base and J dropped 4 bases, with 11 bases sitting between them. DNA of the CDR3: TGCGCCAGCAGCTTGAGGGACACCGGTAATGAAAAACTGTTTTTT. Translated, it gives CASSLRDTGNEKLFF.

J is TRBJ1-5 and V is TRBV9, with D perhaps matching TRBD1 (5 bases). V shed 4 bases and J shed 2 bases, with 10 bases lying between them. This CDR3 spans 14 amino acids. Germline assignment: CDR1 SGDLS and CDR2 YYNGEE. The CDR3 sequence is CASSRGAGNQPQHF. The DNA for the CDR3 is TGTGCCAGCAGCCGCGGGGCCGGCAATCAGCCCCAGCATTTT.

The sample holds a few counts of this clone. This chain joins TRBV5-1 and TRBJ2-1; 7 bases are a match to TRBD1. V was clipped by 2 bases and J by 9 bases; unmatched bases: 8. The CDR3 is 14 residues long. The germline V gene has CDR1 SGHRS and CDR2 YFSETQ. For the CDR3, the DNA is TGCGCCAGCAGCTTTCAGCGAGAGGGGGCTGAGCAGTTCTTC. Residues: CASSFQREGAEQFF.

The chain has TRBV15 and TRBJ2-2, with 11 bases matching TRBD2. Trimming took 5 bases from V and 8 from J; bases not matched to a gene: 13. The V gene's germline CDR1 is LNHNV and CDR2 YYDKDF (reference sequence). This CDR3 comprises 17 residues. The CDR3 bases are TGTGCCACCAGCGCAGGGTTTAGCGGGAGGGCCCCGGGGGAGCTGTTTTTT. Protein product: CATSAGFSGRAPGELFF. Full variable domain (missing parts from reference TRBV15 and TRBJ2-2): DAMVIQNPRYQVTQFGKPVTLSCSQTLNHNVMYWYQQKSSQAPKLLFHYYDKDFNNEADTPDNFQSRRPNTSFCFLDIRSPGLGDTAMYLCATSAGFSGRAPGELFFGEGSRLTVL.

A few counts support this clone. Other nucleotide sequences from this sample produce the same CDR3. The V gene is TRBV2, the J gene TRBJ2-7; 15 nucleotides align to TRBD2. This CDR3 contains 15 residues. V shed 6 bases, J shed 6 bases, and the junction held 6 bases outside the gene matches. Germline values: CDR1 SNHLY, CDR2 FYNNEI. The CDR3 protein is CASSAPGLAGGEQYF. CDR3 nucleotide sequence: TGTGCCAGCAGCGCTCCGGGACTAGCGGGAGGCGAGCAGTACTTC.

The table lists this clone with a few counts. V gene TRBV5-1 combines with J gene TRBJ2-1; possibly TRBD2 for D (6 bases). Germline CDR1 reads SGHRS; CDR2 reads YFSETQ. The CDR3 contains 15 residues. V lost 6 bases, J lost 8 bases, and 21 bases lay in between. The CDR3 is CASMVGGADIYEQFF. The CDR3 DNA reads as TGCGCCAGCATGGTGGGAGGAGCGGACATTTATGAGCAGTTCTTC.

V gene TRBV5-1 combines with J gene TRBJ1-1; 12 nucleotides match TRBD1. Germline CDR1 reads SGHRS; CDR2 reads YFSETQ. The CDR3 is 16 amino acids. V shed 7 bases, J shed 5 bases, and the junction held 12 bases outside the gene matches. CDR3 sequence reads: CASASVGQGASTEAFF. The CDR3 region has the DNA TGCGCCAGCGCCTCCGTGGGACAGGGGGCGAGTACTGAAGCTTTCTTT.

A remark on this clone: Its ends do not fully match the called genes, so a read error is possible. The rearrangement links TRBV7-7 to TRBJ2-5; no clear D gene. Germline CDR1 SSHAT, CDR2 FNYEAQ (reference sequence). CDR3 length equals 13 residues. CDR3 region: CASSLRGQETQYF. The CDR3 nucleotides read TGTGCTAGCAGCTTACGCGGCCAAGAGACCCAGTACTTC.

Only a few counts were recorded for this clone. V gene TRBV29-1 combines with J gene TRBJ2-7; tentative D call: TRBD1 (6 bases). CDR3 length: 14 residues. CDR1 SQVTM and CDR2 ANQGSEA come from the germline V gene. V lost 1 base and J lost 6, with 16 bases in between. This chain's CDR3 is CSVEAGTIRGEQYF. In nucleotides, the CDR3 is TGCAGCGTTGAAGCTGGGACAATTCGTGGCGAGCAGTACTTC.